This T cell receptor (beta chain) appears in the sequencing data of a study of blood T cell repertoires in COVID-19. The CDR3 covers 12 residues. Germline values: CDR1 KGHDR, CDR2 SFDVKD. The V end was cut by 2 bases, the J end by 7 bases, with 7 bases between. Original methodology: Cell counts per sample came from amplifying reference gene primers. The protocol was immunoSEQ multiplex PCR, while the TCRdb copy is restricted to in-frame clones and leaves out a portion. The DNA gave D and trimming, while V, J and clone size come from that table. The data hold around 140,000 clones, with 85% to 90% observed a single time. The count of this clone is one.

This chain joins TRBV24-1 and TRBJ2-5; no definite D call. The sequenced sample consisted of peripheral blood. This receptor was identified in a man aged 50-59 years with active COVID-19. In DNA, the CDR3 is TGTGCCACCAGTGATTATCGAGGGACCCAGTACTTC. Its translation: CATSDYRGTQYF.